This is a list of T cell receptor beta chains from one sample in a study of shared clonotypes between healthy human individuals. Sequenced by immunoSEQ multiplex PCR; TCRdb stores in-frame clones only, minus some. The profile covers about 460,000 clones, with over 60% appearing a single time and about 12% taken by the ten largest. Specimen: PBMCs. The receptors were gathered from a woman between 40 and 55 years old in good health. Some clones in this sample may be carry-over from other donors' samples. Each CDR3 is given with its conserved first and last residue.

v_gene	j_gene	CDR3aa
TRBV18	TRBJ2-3	CASSPGQGGTDTQYF
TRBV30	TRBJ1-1	CAWMGVGTENTEAFF
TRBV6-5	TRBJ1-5	CASRGGGSNQPQHF
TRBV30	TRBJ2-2	CAWGRDRAQSGELFF
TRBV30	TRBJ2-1	CAWSVRGSVPYNEQFF
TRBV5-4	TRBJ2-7	CASSFGVYEQYF
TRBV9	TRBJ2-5	CASSVGGGWTEETQYF
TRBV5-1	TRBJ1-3	CASSSTGTGEGNTIYF
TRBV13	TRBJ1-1	CASSLGGKAFF
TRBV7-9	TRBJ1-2	CASSFGQVDGYTF
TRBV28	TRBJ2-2	CASRRLSTGELFF
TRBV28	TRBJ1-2	CASSSSGRGQYGYTF
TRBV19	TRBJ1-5	CASSLSRDGYQHF
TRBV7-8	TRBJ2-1	CASSLGPQGLIRNEQFF
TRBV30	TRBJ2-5	CAWWGGETQYF
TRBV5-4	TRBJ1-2	CASSLVAGANYGYTF
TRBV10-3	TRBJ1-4	CAISESIGEKLFF
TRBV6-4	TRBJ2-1	CASSEGLSGSQEQFF
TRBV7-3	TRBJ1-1	CASSYGTGELTEAFF
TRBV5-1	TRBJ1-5	CASSAVGRVWEPNQPQHF
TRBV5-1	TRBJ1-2	CASRRDTTYGYTF
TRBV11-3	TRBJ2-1	CASSPRRGNNEQFF
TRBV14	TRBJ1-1	CASSRGTGTEAFF
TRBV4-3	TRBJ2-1	CASSQDHLLSGLAGGVYNEQFF
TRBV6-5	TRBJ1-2	CASPSGPGGYGYTF
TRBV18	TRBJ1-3	CASSDATTRGPIYF
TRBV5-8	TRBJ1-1	CASSSTGGEAFF
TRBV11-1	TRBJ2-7	CASSLELVRYEQYF
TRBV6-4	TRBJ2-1	CASSDISSGYNEQFF
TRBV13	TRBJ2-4	CASSLAGGLRFQYF
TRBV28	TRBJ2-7	CASSFNSGSYEQYF
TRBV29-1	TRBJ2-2	CSVGALATGELFF
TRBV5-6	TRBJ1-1	CASSFGLGGTEAFF
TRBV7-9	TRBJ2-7	CASSLVYGGSSYEQYF
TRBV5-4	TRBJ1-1	CASSLRNTEAFF
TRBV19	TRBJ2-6	CASSTTGLPGANVLTF
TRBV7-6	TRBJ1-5	CASSGHYYSNQPQHF
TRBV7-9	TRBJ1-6	CASSPPGGGNSPLHF
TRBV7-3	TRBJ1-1	CASSFIGDTEAFF
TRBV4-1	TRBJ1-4	CASSQVRPTTNEKLFF